A selection of T cell receptor beta chains follows, all from one sample in a study of cytomegalovirus exposure and HLA in healthy donors. Libraries were prepared by immunoSEQ multiplex PCR; TCRdb keeps only in-frame clonotypes and omits some of them. The profile covers under 200,000 clones, with roughly 86% appearing a single time and 3.5% to 4.5% taken by the ten largest. Sequenced sample: PBMCs. The receptors here all came from a man between 18 and 35 years old in good health and CMV-seropositive. Each CDR3 is given with its conserved first and last residue.

TRBJ1-4 | TRBV7-9 | CASSPRQVANEKLFF
TRBJ2-7 | TRBV7-8 | CASSLMGSRTYEQYF
TRBJ1-2 | TRBV19 | CASSSRDRVHGYTF
TRBJ2-1 | TRBV27 | CASTTSVATIYNEQFF
TRBJ1-1 | TRBV29-1 | CSVGHSNTEAFF
TRBJ2-7 | TRBV6-5 | CASSYSSRGHEQYF
TRBJ1-2 | TRBV4-2 | CASSQDSVVYYGYTF
TRBJ1-5 | TRBV7-8 | CASSLALGQISNQPQHF
TRBJ2-3 | TRBV7-9 | CASSPRDVADTQYF
TRBJ2-1 | TRBV9 | CASSAQGGGYNEQFF
TRBJ1-5 | TRBV5-1 | CASSAGAGENQPQHF
TRBJ2-1 | TRBV2 | CASKIGAGGNNEQFF
TRBJ2-7 | TRBV7-6 | CASSLDGEGEQYF
TRBJ1-5 | TRBV6-1 | CASSDLVSMSNQPQHF
TRBJ2-3 | TRBV5-1 | CASSLGPGRGSDTQYF
TRBJ2-7 | TRBV27 | CASSSYVLSEQYF
TRBJ1-2 | TRBV7-2 | CASSLHSGTIPGYTF
TRBJ2-1 | TRBV7-3 | CASGKAGGLNNEQFF
TRBJ1-1 | TRBV2 | CASSLGRLNTEAFF
TRBJ1-1 | TRBV13 | CASSLGRVTEAFF
TRBJ1-2 | TRBV25-1 | CAIDSQGGGYTF
TRBJ2-3 | TRBV5-6 | CASSLGGLNTQYF
TRBJ2-3 | TRBV12-5 | CASGLVQADTQYF
TRBJ1-5 | TRBV25-1 | CASSPTGDRQPQHF
TRBJ2-7 | TRBV20-1 | CSASGVGEQYF
TRBJ1-5 | TRBV6-4 | CASSDFFEHF
TRBJ2-2 | TRBV2 | CASSGRASPGELFF
TRBJ2-7 | TRBV27 | CASSTRDRRYEQYF
TRBJ2-1 | TRBV7-9 | CASSQMTSGSIYEQFF
TRBJ2-1 | TRBV7-8 | CASSPLGGRTGSNEQFF
TRBJ2-1 | TRBV2 | CASQDRGPSEQFF